This entry features one TCR beta chain sequence. Its antigen is undetermined. The record originates from a study of cytomegalovirus exposure and HLA in healthy donors. Broader study findings: Later analysis demonstrated an association between a missense DCLRE1C variant and TCR beta V- and J-gene trimming. Published work reported that the classifier diagnosed cytomegalovirus status with high specificity and sensitivity.

Donors had nominal health at sampling but likely had unrecorded immune exposures. PCR used 60 Vbeta primers and 13 Jbeta primers. The table came from immunoSEQ multiplex PCR; TCRdb's copy has only in-frame clones and leaves some out. The repertoire holds about 130,000 clones, about 78% seen once, with 2.9% in the top ten. Sample: PBMCs. This sequence originates from a human donor in good health.

The CDR3 DNA reads as TGTGCCAGCAGCCTTGGGGCGGCGGGAAGGACCGGGGAGCTGTTTTTT. As protein: CASSLGAAGRTGELFF. The chain joins TRBV5-4 to TRBJ2-2; TRBD2 might be the D (6 bases). CDR1 and CDR2 (germline): SGHNT, YYREEE (reference sequence). Trimming took 4 bases from V and 5 from J, leaving 18 bases between them. The CDR3 is 16 residues long.